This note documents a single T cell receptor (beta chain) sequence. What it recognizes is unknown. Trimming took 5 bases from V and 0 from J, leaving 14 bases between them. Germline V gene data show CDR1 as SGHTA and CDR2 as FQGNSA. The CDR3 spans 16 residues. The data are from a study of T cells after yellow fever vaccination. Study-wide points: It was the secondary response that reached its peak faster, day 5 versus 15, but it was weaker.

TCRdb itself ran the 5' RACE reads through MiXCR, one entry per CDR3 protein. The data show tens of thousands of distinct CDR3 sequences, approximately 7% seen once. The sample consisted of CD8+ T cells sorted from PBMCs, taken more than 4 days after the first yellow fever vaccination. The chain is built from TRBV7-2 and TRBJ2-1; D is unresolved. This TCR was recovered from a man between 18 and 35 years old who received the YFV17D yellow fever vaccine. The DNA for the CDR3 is TGTGCCAGCAGCCTACGATGGGTTAGCTCCTACAATGAGCAGTTCTTC. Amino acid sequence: CASSLRWVSSYNEQFF.